Below are 20 T cell receptor beta chains sequenced from a single sample in a study of blood T cells in healthy people across ages. Alongside a J-beta primer mix, a sample-barcoded 5' primer served in a second PCR lasting roughly 6 to 11 cycles. TCRdb independently ran MiXCR on the 5' RACE reads; one entry per CDR3 protein. Among about 1,500,000 distinct CDR3 sequences listed, 40% to 50% were seen once. The sequenced material came from blood. The receptor source for this set is a woman under 30 in good health.

Only a few counts were recorded for this clonotype. The V and J genes are TRBV20-1 and TRBJ2-5; a weak D match, TRBD2 (5 bases). The CDR3 totals 14 residues. V was pared by 0 bases and J by 5 bases, with 13 bases between. Germline V gene lookup returns CDR1 DFQATT and CDR2 SNEGSKA (reference sequence). The CDR3 here is CSARDWTIAETQYF. CDR3 sequence (DNA): TGCAGTGCTAGAGATTGGACGATAGCGGAGACCCAGTACTTC.

V usage is TRBV20-1 and J usage is TRBJ2-3; no clear D. V lost 0 bases and J lost 0, with 10 bases in between. This CDR3 has 15 residues. Germline values: CDR1 DFQATT, CDR2 SNEGSKA (reference sequence). The DNA of the CDR3 is TGCAGTGCTAGAGATGTTGCGCCTAGCACAGATACGCAGTATTTT. Residues: CSARDVAPSTDTQYF.

The chain joins TRBV27 to TRBJ1-1; a weak D match, TRBD1 (5 bases). The CDR3 has 17 residues. Germline CDR1 MNHEY, CDR2 SMNVEV (reference sequence). Deletions cut 4 bases from V and 1 base from J, with 19 bases between. The chain's CDR3 is CASSWRGRPTSNTEAFF. CDR3 bases: TGTGCCAGCAGTTGGCGGGGCCGTCCGACTTCGAACACTGAAGCTTTCTTT.

This clonotype came up once. This sequence joins TRBV13 and TRBJ1-2, with a tentative D call TRBD1 (5 bases). This CDR3 is 16 amino acids long. Trimming shortened V by 7 bases and J by 5 bases, and 23 bases separated the two germline ends. The germline CDR1 and CDR2 sequences are PRHDT and FYEKMQ (reference sequence). CDR3 in DNA: TGTGCCAGCAAAAACACCGTCGGGGCCCAGGCGTATGGCTACACCTTC. Protein sequence: CASKNTVGAQAYGYTF. Full variable domain (remainder filled in from reference TRBV13 and TRBJ1-2): AAGVIQSPRHLIKEKRETATLKCYPIPRHDTVYWYQQGPGQDPQFLISFYEKMQSDKGSIPDRFSAQQFSDYHSELNMSSLELGDSALYFCASKNTVGAQAYGYTFGSGTRLTVV.

A few counts support this clonotype. The chain combines TRBV15 with TRBJ2-7; D unresolved. Trimming took off 2 bases at V and 3 bases at J, with 8 bases between the two ends. The CDR3 loop spans 13 amino acids. Germline lookup yields CDR1 LNHNV and CDR2 YYDKDF (reference sequence). The CDR3 here is CATSRPHYYEQYF. CDR3 nucleotide sequence: TGTGCCACCAGCAGACCTCACTACTACGAGCAGTACTTC.

The gene calls are TRBV12-3 or TRBV12-4 and TRBJ2-2; TRBD2 matches 7 bases. The CDR3 runs 16 residues. After removal of 8 bases from V and 1 base from J, the junction contained 10 bases not matched to a gene. Here the CDR3 reads CASRGGGEWNTGELFF. As DNA, the CDR3 is TGTGCCAGCCGGGGCGGGGGAGAATGGAACACCGGGGAGCTGTTTTTT.

The chain combines TRBV5-1 with TRBJ2-1; tentatively, D is TRBD1 (5 bases). The DNA end favors TRBJ2-7, so the J call may be wrong. The CDR3 is made up of 17 amino acids. Germline V gene data show CDR1 as SGHRS and CDR2 as YFSETQ. The CDR3 DNA reads as TGCGCCAGCAAGATGGCGCAGGGCCAAAGCTCCTACAATGAGCAGTACTTC. This sequence encodes CASKMAQGQSSYNEQYF.

J is TRBJ2-5 and V is TRBV7-8, with D possibly TRBD1 on 6 matching bases. The DNA end is more similar to TRBJ2-7, so the J call may be wrong. This CDR3 comprises 14 residues. CDR1 and CDR2 (germline): SGHVS, FQNEAQ. The CDR3 loop is CASSQTTGWYEQYF. The CDR3 nucleotides read TGTGCCAGCAGCCAAACCACAGGGTGGTACGAGCAGTACTTC.

There are a few counts of this clonotype. The rearrangement links TRBV21-1 to TRBJ1-2. TRBV21-1 counts as a pseudogene. The CDR3 is 18 residues long. CDR3 sequence reads: CASRSAQDIAGTNYGYTF. The DNA for the CDR3 is TGTGCCAGCAGAAGTGCCCAAGATATAGCAGGGACCAACTATGGCTACACCTTC.

V gene TRBV4-2 combines with J gene TRBJ2-5, with TRBD2 matching over 12 bases. CDR1 and CDR2 (germline): LGHNA, YNFKEQ. The J segment lost 11 bases and the V segment lost 4 bases, leaving 17 bases of the junction unmatched. The CDR3 runs 17 residues. CDR3 loop: CASSPHTSGGTYNEQYF. In nucleotides, the CDR3 is TGTGCCAGCAGCCCGCATACTAGCGGGGGGACCTACAATGAGCAGTACTTC.

This chain uses TRBV28 with TRBJ1-1; D gene ambiguous. The CDR3 is 14 amino acids. V lost 7 bases, J lost 0 bases, and 12 bases lay in between. Germline CDR1 and CDR2: MDHEN and SYDVKM. The CDR3 loop is CASIRAGVNTEAFF. The CDR3 nucleotides are TGTGCCAGCATACGTGCGGGAGTGAACACTGAAGCTTTCTTT.

This clonotype was counted between two and nine times. The chain combines TRBV2 with TRBJ2-1, with 11 bases fitting TRBD2. The CDR3 contains 15 residues. CDR1 is SNHLY and CDR2 is FYNNEI in the germline V gene. Trimming at V came to 11 bases and at J to 0 bases, leaving 6 bases not matched to a gene. The CDR3 reads CAGGSGRGSYNEQFF. The CDR3 region has the DNA TGTGCCGGGGGTAGCGGGAGGGGCTCCTACAATGAGCAGTTCTTC.

J is TRBJ1-2 and V is TRBV12-3 or TRBV12-4; no clear D gene. With 2 bases removed from V and 4 bases from J, the gap between germline ends came to 11 bases. This CDR3 comprises 14 residues. The CDR3 loop reads CASSLNTLGYGYTF. The CDR3 DNA follows: TGTGCCAGCAGTTTAAACACGTTAGGCTATGGCTACACCTTC.

V gene TRBV6-2 or TRBV6-3 combines with J gene TRBJ2-5; D might be TRBD2 (5 bases). There are 14 residues in the CDR3. CDR1 MNHEY and CDR2 SVGEGT come from the germline V gene. Trimming left V 5 bases short and J 5 bases short, with 15 bases between. The CDR3: CASSITPRVETQYF. In DNA form, the CDR3 reads TGTGCCAGCAGTATCACGCCGCGGGTTGAGACCCAGTACTTC.

The chain has TRBV5-5 and TRBJ2-6; no reliable D call. V lost 0 bases and J lost 0, with 13 bases in between. This CDR3 contains 18 residues. Germline V gene sequence: CDR1 SGHKS, CDR2 YYEKEE (reference sequence). The CDR3 coding sequence is TGTGCCAGCAGCTTGGTACGGGTCTATGGCTCTGGGGCCAACGTCCTGACTTTC. Translated: CASSLVRVYGSGANVLTF.

This clonotype was counted at least ten times. V is TRBV4-1 and J is TRBJ1-6, with TRBD1 matching 7 bases. Per germline, CDR1 MGHRA and CDR2 YSYEKL. This CDR3 contains 16 residues. Unmatched junction bases numbered 15, after V lost 8 bases and J lost 8 bases. The CDR3 reads CASALLPGQSYSPLHF. The CDR3 region has the DNA TGCGCCAGCGCCCTCCTTCCGGGACAGTCTTATTCACCCCTCCACTTT.

In its sample, this clonotype was seen a few times. The chain couples TRBV29-1 to TRBJ1-2, with a tentative D call TRBD1 (6 bases). The V gene's germline CDR1 is SQVTM and CDR2 ANQGSEA. CDR3 length equals 11 residues. The germline V and J ends were trimmed by 4 bases and 8 bases, with 11 bases remaining between them. This CDR3 is CSVAGEEGYTF. CDR3 bases: TGCAGCGTTGCAGGGGAGGAGGGCTACACCTTC.

The J gene is TRBJ2-5, the V gene TRBV15; 12 bases agree with TRBD1. The V and J ends lost 0 bases and 3 bases, in that order; junction bases with no gene match: 11. The CDR3 runs 19 residues. Per the germline V gene, CDR1 is LNHNV and CDR2 is YYDKDF (reference sequence). The CDR3 sequence: CATSRDPLRDRGREETQYF. CDR3 in DNA: TGTGCCACCAGCAGAGATCCCCTCCGGGACAGGGGGCGCGAAGAGACCCAGTACTTC.

The rearrangement uses TRBV5-1 and TRBJ2-5; the D is unclear. CDR3 size: 15 residues. CDR1 is SGHRS, CDR2 YFSETQ, per germline. V was shortened by 0 bases and J by 7 bases, with 16 bases between the two germline ends. The CDR3 reads CASSLDLSEVGTQYF. CDR3 DNA: TGCGCCAGCAGCTTGGATCTAAGCGAAGTTGGGACCCAGTACTTC.

This clonotype has a handful of counts. The chain joins TRBV27 to TRBJ2-6; D is undetermined. This CDR3 spans 14 amino acids. Germline V gene sequence: CDR1 MNHEY, CDR2 SMNVEV (reference sequence). V shed 3 bases and J shed 0 bases, with 3 bases lying between them. The CDR3 DNA reads TGTGCCAGCAGTTTCGACTCTGGGGCCAACGTCCTGACTTTC. Its translation is CASSFDSGANVLTF.